These T cell receptor beta chains were read from a single sample in a study of OX40 agonist ivuxolimab in advanced cancers. Profiled with immunoSEQ multiplex PCR; TCRdb holds only in-frame clones, not every one. The data contain about 43,000 clones, around 87% of them seen just once; the ten biggest clones take up around 10%. Here the sequenced sample was CD4+ or CD8+ T cells sorted from blood, taken in a trial of the OX40 agonist ivuxolimab. The origin of the receptors is an adult with an advanced solid tumor such as melanoma, head and neck, liver or kidney cancer. CDR3s include the opening cysteine and the closing phenylalanine or tryptophan. A D gene is named only where the DNA matches it firmly. The listing skips clone size in some rows; elsewhere it reads once, few, many or a size class.

D gene,V gene,J gene,clone size,CDR3 protein,CDR3 DNA
NA,TRBV6-5,TRBJ1-5,NA,CASSYPIATNQPQHF,TGTGCCAGCAGTTACCCTATAGCTACAAATCAGCCCCAGCATTTT
NA,TRBV27,TRBJ2-6,once,CASKGAAGANVLTF,TGTGCCAGCAAAGGCGCGGCTGGGGCCAACGTCCTGACTTTC
NA,TRBV15,TRBJ2-7,few,CATSSQGFSYEQYF,TGTGCCACCAGCTCCCAGGGTTTCTCCTACGAGCAGTACTTC
NA,TRBV4-1,TRBJ1-2,NA,CASSQAKGLYGYTF,TGCGCCAGCAGCCAAGCTAAGGGCCTCTATGGCTACACCTTC
NA,TRBV27,TRBJ2-1,NA,CATDLGNEQFF,TGTGCCACCGATCTTGGCAATGAGCAGTTCTTC
TRBD2,TRBV6-1,TRBJ2-1,NA,CASTVAGGEHEQFF,TGTGCCAGCACTGTGGCGGGAGGGGAGCATGAGCAGTTCTTC
NA,TRBV11-1,TRBJ2-7,NA,CASSLQDYEQYF,TGTGCCAGCAGCTTGCAGGACTACGAGCAGTACTTC
NA,TRBV25-1,TRBJ2-1,NA,CASSEWFNEQFF,TGTGCCAGCAGTGAGTGGTTCAATGAGCAGTTCTTC
NA,TRBV5-1,TRBJ2-1,few,CASSFLGNEQFF,TGCGCCAGCAGTTTTCTGGGGAATGAGCAGTTCTTC
TRBD1,TRBV18,TRBJ2-1,NA,CASSRDRGSNEQFF,TGTGCCAGCTCAAGGGACAGGGGTTCCAATGAGCAGTTCTTC
NA,TRBV6-1,TRBJ2-1,NA,CASKERGSYNEQFF,TGTGCCAGCAAGGAAAGGGGTTCCTACAATGAGCAGTTCTTC
TRBD1,TRBV27,TRBJ2-2,NA,CASSPVEGAVTGELFF,TGTGCCAGCAGCCCCGTTGAGGGGGCGGTCACCGGGGAGCTGTTTTTT
NA,TRBV7-8,TRBJ1-1,NA,CASSLSGRNTEAFF,TGTGCCAGCAGCTTAAGTGGACGCAACACTGAAGCTTTCTTT
TRBD2,TRBV6-1,TRBJ2-3,NA,CASSQVAGSSADTQYF,TGTGCCAGCAGTCAAGTAGCGGGAAGTAGCGCAGATACGCAGTATTTT
NA,TRBV25-1,TRBJ1-1,NA,CASSIEPLTSNTEAFF,TGTGCCAGCAGTATAGAACCGTTAACCTCCAACACTGAAGCTTTCTTT
NA,TRBV14,TRBJ1-4,NA,CASSQDFPGPATNEKLFF,TGTGCCAGCAGCCAAGATTTCCCTGGACCCGCAACTAATGAAAAACTGTTTTTT
TRBD2,TRBV4-3,TRBJ2-7,NA,CASSQVLGTRNFDEQYF,TGCGCCAGCAGCCAAGTTCTCGGGACTAGGAACTTCGACGAGCAGTACTTC
NA,TRBV7-6,TRBJ1-1,NA,CASSANRLAEAFF,TGTGCCAGCAGCGCAAACAGGTTGGCTGAAGCTTTCTTT
TRBD1,TRBV4-3,TRBJ1-2,NA,CASSPDRGEAYGYTF,TGCGCCAGCAGCCCCGACAGGGGAGAAGCTTATGGCTACACCTTC
NA,TRBV4-2,TRBJ1-2,NA,CASSQTTQAGSGYGYTF,TGTGCCAGCAGCCAAACCACACAGGCCGGGTCTGGCTATGGCTACACCTTC
TRBD2,TRBV28,TRBJ2-7,NA,CASSLGLAGTYEQYF,TGTGCCAGCAGTTTAGGTCTAGCGGGGACGTACGAGCAGTACTTC
NA,TRBV27,TRBJ1-6,NA,CASSLVGSPLHF,TGTGCCAGCAGTTTAGTTGGTTCACCCCTCCACTTT
TRBD1,TRBV9,TRBJ2-7,NA,CASSLQGADEQYF,TGTGCCAGCAGCCTACAGGGGGCGGACGAGCAGTACTTC
NA,TRBV25-1,TRBJ2-7,NA,CASSEWDPPSYEQYF,TGTGCCAGCAGTGAATGGGATCCTCCATCCTACGAGCAGTACTTC
NA,TRBV7-6,TRBJ1-2,NA,CASSSSGAGGYTF,TGTGCCAGCAGCTCGTCCGGAGCGGGGGGCTACACCTTC
NA,TRBV27,TRBJ1-1,few,CASSLGGITEAFF,TGTGCCAGCAGTTTGGGGGGGATCACTGAAGCTTTCTTT
NA,TRBV27,TRBJ2-5,NA,CASSYGRTFGETQYF,TGTGCCAGCAGTTACGGTAGGACCTTCGGAGAGACCCAGTACTTC
TRBD2,TRBV7-2,TRBJ2-5,few,CASSRTSGRQGETQYF,TGTGCCAGCAGCCGGACTAGCGGGAGGCAGGGAGAGACCCAGTACTTC
NA,TRBV4-1,TRBJ2-3,once,CASSQEGVPSTDTQYF,TGCGCCAGCAGCCAAGAAGGAGTACCTAGCACAGATACGCAGTATTTT
NA,TRBV4-3,TRBJ2-7,NA,CASSHGIEPYYEQYF,TGCGCCAGCAGCCATGGAATAGAGCCCTACTACGAGCAGTACTTC
NA,TRBV4-1,TRBJ2-1,NA,CASSLGERVYNEQFF,TGCGCCAGCAGCCTTGGGGAGCGGGTCTACAATGAGCAGTTCTTC
NA,TRBV2,TRBJ2-7,NA,CASSDWQGPSYEQYF,TGTGCCAGCAGTGACTGGCAGGGGCCCTCCTACGAGCAGTACTTC
TRBD1,TRBV27,TRBJ2-1,NA,CASSYSLTGVLTNEQFF,TGTGCCAGCAGCTATAGCTTAACAGGGGTCCTTACGAATGAGCAGTTCTTC
NA,TRBV15,TRBJ1-1,NA,CATSRVGRGPNTEAFF,TGTGCCACCAGCAGAGTCGGGAGGGGACCGAACACTGAAGCTTTCTTT
NA,TRBV27,TRBJ1-2,NA,CASGTGYYYGYTF,TGTGCCAGCGGTACAGGGTACTACTATGGCTACACCTTC
TRBD1,TRBV29-1,TRBJ1-1,NA,CSVLSTGRTEAFF,TGCAGCGTCCTTTCGACAGGGCGGACTGAAGCTTTCTTT